This record covers a single T cell receptor (beta chain). Many counts were recorded for this clonotype. No antigen is known for it. No much larger clonotype is one base removed from it; base qualities were not supplied. Reading the label with the study, this specimen's time point is: sample taken at primary tumor resection. The donors were some 72 patients from the lung TRACERx cohort who had early-stage, untreated non-small cell lung cancer. Whole RNA extracted from tumor and nontumor lung tissue, or from cryopreserved PBMC samples, was used for TCR sequencing without cell sorting. Only patients for whom sufficient RNA was available from at least two tumor regions were selected for TCR sequencing. These data belong to a study of spatial heterogeneity in lung cancer (dated 2019 in TCRdb). Study-level background: More beta-chain than alpha-chain transcripts were consistently detected, likely reflecting higher beta-chain transcript abundance. In non-small cell lung cancer, the study quantitatively compared TCR alpha and beta repertoires across several tumor regions, matched nontumor lung, and blood. In the raw uncorrected reads, each unique combination of TCR and UMI appeared on average more than ten times. Both alpha and beta chains were TCR-sequenced in 220 or so tumor regions, around 65 matched nontumor lung samples and 56 PBMC samples obtained at surgery. Nonsynonymous mutation counts, determined by whole-exome sequencing of tumor tissue, were related to TCR repertoire features. Findings and caveats that apply to the study as a whole: Additional single-cell paired TCR alpha and beta sequencing was considered necessary to confirm, at a functional level, the hypothesis that regional TCRs recognize regional mutations. Ubiquitous expanded tumor TCRs showed up in blood more often at tumor resection than at routine follow-up.

Library preparation was by 5' RACE. TCRdb records NextSeq 500 as the sequencer. The TCR library protocol attached a unique molecular identifier to each TCR cDNA molecule to allow correction of PCR and sequencing errors. Turning to the authors' computational methods: TCR identification, UMI-based error correction and CDR3 extraction were performed with Decombinator tools. Expanded TCRs were defined as those above a frequency of 2 per 1,000, corresponding to the top 1% of the tumor frequency distribution. Rényi diversity was computed with the R vegan package after subsampling each repertoire 100 times to 5,000 TCRs. CDR3 similarity networks were built from amino acid triplet string-kernel similarity, with CDR3s being connected when pairwise similarity was above 0.82. The public sequencing data were trimmed at Q25 with fastp and processed into clonotypes with MiXCR by TCRdb, which kept only in-frame beta chains. Rows merge per CDR3 protein into single entries with the most common DNA and genes. TCRdb assigned the V and J calls; the authors' analysis was not used. The table for this sample lists just over 75,000 distinct CDR3 sequences; 7.5% to 9.5% of them were counted only once. Of the sample, roughly 7% is held by the ten largest clones.

From its cysteine to its phenylalanine, the CDR3 spans 15 amino acids. Of all the DNA, just the CDR3 is kept, 45 bases in frame from base 1. V is reduced by 4 bases and J by 2 bases, leaving a spacing of 13 bases between them. The germline V gene encodes CDR1 SGHRS and CDR2 YFSETQ. The source is a male donor with early-stage non-small cell lung cancer. The chain uses TRBV5-1 and TRBJ1-5; the D gene is perhaps TRBD1, on 6 matching bases. This specimen consisted of PBMCs, obtained at surgery. The CDR3 amino acid sequence is: CASSPENRGNQPQHF. The DNA sequence follows: TGCGCCAGCAGCCCGGAGAACAGGGGCAATCAGCCCCAGCATTTT.